Described below is a single T cell receptor beta chain sequence and its context. Its antigen is still unknown. This record comes from a study of shared clonotypes between healthy human individuals. Study background: Three plates each covered CD4 naive and memory; CD8 naive two, CD8 memory one.

Overall study results and limits: An effect of sequencing depth on clonotype sharing among donors was expected. A handful of donors had about 5.1% of their naive CD4 clonotypes in common.

Once extracted for a subset, genomic DNA was divided evenly among several immunoSEQ plates. Sequenced by immunoSEQ multiplex PCR; TCRdb stores in-frame clones only, minus some. This sample has hundreds of thousands of clones, with 90% to 97% found just once. This clonotype was obtained from a man aged 30 to 45 in good health. The sequencing input was memory CD8+ T cells sorted from blood. Indicated subset: CD45RO+ cells pooled with CCR7-negative TemRA cells.

The CDR3 coding sequence is TGTGCCAGCTCACCTTCCAGCGGGGGGAACATTCAGTACTTC. Residues: CASSPSSGGNIQYF. The V and J genes are TRBV18 and TRBJ2-4; 9 bases align to TRBD2. This CDR3 has 14 amino acids. Per germline, CDR1 KGHSH and CDR2 LQKENI. Trimming removed 3 bases from V and 7 bases from J; junction bases left unmatched: 4.